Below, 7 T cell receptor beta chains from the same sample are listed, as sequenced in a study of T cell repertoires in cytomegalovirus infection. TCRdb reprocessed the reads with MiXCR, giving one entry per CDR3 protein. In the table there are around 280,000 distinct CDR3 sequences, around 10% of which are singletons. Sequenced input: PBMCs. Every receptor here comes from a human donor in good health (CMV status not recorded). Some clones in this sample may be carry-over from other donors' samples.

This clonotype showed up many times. The CDR3 reads CASSQAGSETQYF. CDR3 coding DNA: TGTGCCAGCAGCCAAGCGGGGTCGGAGACCCAGTACTTC. This chain uses TRBV7-2 with TRBJ2-5; 7 nucleotides align to TRBD2. Germline lookup yields CDR1 SGHTA and CDR2 FQGNSA. CDR3 length: 13 residues. V lost 5 bases, J lost 5 bases, and 5 bases stayed unmatched.

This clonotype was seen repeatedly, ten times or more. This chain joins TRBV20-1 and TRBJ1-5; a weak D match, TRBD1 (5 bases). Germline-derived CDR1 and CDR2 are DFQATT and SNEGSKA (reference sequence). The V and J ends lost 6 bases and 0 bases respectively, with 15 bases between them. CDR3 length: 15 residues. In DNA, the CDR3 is TGCAGTGCCCCCCGGGGGGGGGTTAGCAATCAGCCCCAGCATTTT. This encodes CSAPRGGVSNQPQHF.

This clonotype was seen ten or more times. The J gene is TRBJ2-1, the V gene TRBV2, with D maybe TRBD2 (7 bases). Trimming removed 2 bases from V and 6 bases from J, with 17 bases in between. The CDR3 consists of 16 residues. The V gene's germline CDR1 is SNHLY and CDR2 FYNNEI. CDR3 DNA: TGTGCCAGCAGTGAAAGGGGAGGGGCAGGGGTCAATGAGCAGTTCTTC. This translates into CASSERGGAGVNEQFF.

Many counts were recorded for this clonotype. The CDR3 loop reads CASSSSRDRVYGYTF. CDR3 bases: TGTGCCAGCAGTTCGTCTCGGGACCGCGTCTATGGCTACACCTTC. This chain links TRBV28 with TRBJ1-2; D may be TRBD1 (5 bases). V dropped 4 bases and J dropped 4 bases, with 16 bases sitting between them. From germline, CDR1 is MDHEN and CDR2 SYDVKM. The length of the CDR3 is 15 residues.

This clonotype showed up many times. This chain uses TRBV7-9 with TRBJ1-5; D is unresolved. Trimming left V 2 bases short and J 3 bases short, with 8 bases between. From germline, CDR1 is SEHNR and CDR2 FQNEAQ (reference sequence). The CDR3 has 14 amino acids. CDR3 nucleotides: TGTGCCAGCAGCTTACGGGAGTCCAATCAGCCCCAGCATTTT. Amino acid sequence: CASSLRESNQPQHF.

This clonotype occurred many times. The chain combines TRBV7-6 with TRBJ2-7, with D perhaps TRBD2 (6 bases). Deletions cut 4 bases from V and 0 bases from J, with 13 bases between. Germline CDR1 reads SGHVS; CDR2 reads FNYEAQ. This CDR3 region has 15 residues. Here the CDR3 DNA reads TGTGCCAGCAGCTCATCCTCGGGAGACTCCTACGAGCAGTACTTC. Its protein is CASSSSSGDSYEQYF. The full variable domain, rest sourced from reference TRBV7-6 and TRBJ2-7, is GAGVSQSPRYKVTKRGQDVALRCDPISGHVSLYWYRQALGQGPEFLTYFNYEAQQDKSGLPNDRFSAERPEGSISTLTIQRTEQRDSAMYRCASSSSSGDSYEQYFGPGTRLTVT.

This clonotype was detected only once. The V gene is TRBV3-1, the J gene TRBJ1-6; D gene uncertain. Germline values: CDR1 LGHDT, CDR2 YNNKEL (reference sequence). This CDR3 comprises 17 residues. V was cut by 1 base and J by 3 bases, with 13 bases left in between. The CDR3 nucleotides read TGTGCCAGCAGCCAAGGGGCCCACAGCGACTATAATTCACCCCTCCACTTT. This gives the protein CASSQGAHSDYNSPLHF.